The 26 T cell receptor beta chains given below trace back to one sample, sequenced in a study of blood T cell repertoires in COVID-19. This table comes from immunoSEQ multiplex PCR, and its TCRdb copy is limited to in-frame clones, with some not included. The top ten hold about 7% of the sample, which has about 91,000 clones, around 80% seen once. What was sequenced was peripheral blood. The receptor source for this set is a man in his fifties or sixties with active or convalescent COVID-19.

This clone came up once. The chain has TRBV11-2 and TRBJ1-1; TRBD1 might be the D (6 bases). Germline V gene lookup returns CDR1 SGHAT and CDR2 FQNNGV. V was pared by 4 bases and J by 8 bases, with 14 bases between. The CDR3 has 13 amino acids. The DNA of the CDR3 is TGTGCCAGCAGCTCAGGGGTACGACCCGAAGCTTTCTTT. Encoded protein: CASSSGVRPEAFF.

This chain uses TRBV10-1 with TRBJ2-4, with a tentative D call TRBD1 (5 bases). Looked up from germline, CDR1 is WNHNN and CDR2 is SYGVQD (reference sequence). This CDR3 spans 15 amino acids. Trimming pared 5 bases from V and 1 base from J, leaving 12 bases between. The CDR3 DNA follows: TGCGCCAGCAGTCAGGGCGGTGCGGCCAAAAACATTCAGTACTTC. This translates into CASSQGGAAKNIQYF.

The chain couples TRBV6-5 to TRBJ2-2; no firm D call. V was trimmed by 3 bases and J by 5 bases, leaving 4 bases between them. Germline V gives CDR1 MNHEY, CDR2 SVGAGI. The CDR3 sequence is 12 residues long. In nucleotides, the CDR3 is TGTGCCAGCAGTTATTATACCGGGGAGCTGTTTTTT. Protein product: CASSYYTGELFF.

A few counts support this clone. The chain uses TRBV7-8 and TRBJ2-7, with a tentative D call TRBD2 (6 bases). The CDR3 loop spans 12 amino acids. The germline CDR1 and CDR2 sequences are SGHVS and FQNEAQ. V was pared by 6 bases and J by 4 bases, with 10 bases between. CDR3 coding DNA: TGTGCCAGCAGAGGACGGGGGTACGAGCAGTACGTC. It yields the protein CASRGRGYEQYV.

The chain uses TRBV28 and TRBJ1-1, with 9 positions matching TRBD1. This CDR3 comprises 14 residues. CDR1 MDHEN and CDR2 SYDVKM come from the germline V gene. V was pared by 5 bases and J by 1 base, with 2 bases of the junction left unmatched. CDR3 sequence reads: CASSPGQGNTEAFF. CDR3 in DNA: TGTGCCAGCAGTCCGGGACAGGGGAACACTGAAGCTTTCTTT.

This chain links TRBV2 with TRBJ1-1, with 10 nucleotides matching TRBD1. V was clipped by 6 bases and J by 0 bases; unmatched bases: 4. The CDR3 is made up of 15 amino acids. Germline values: CDR1 SNHLY, CDR2 FYNNEI. CDR3 region: CASRTGGSLNTEAFF. The CDR3 region has the DNA TGTGCCAGCAGGACAGGGGGCTCCCTGAACACTGAAGCTTTCTTT.

The chain combines TRBV7-2 with TRBJ1-5; 7 bases align to TRBD1. Losses at the gene ends were 5 bases for V and 7 bases for J; bases not matched to a gene: 5. CDR3 length: 13 residues. Germline V gene sequence: CDR1 SGHTA, CDR2 FQGNSA. CDR3 residues: CASSADREQPQHF. CDR3 bases: TGTGCCAGCAGCGCAGACAGGGAGCAGCCCCAGCATTTT.

The chain combines TRBV28 with TRBJ1-2; D might be TRBD1 (6 bases). V lost 5 bases, J lost 5 bases, and 12 bases lay in between. Germline-derived CDR1 and CDR2 are MDHEN and SYDVKM. The CDR3 is 13 amino acids. The CDR3 DNA reads as TGTGCCAGCAGTCAGGACAGCGGATATGGCTACACCTTC. Amino acid sequence: CASSQDSGYGYTF.

The rearrangement uses TRBV4-1 and TRBJ1-3; D is possibly TRBD1 (6 bases). The germline V gene has CDR1 MGHRA and CDR2 YSYEKL. Trimming left V 3 bases short and J 8 bases short, with 17 bases between. The CDR3 extends over 15 amino acids. CDR3 nucleotide sequence: TGCGCCAGCAGCCACCGGGACACCTCCGCTGACACCATATATTTT. Residues: CASSHRDTSADTIYF.

The rearrangement links TRBV5-1 to TRBJ1-2; D is uncertain. Germline lookup yields CDR1 SGHRS and CDR2 YFSETQ. Deletions cut 4 bases from V and 5 bases from J, with 15 bases between. The CDR3 consists of 14 residues. CDR3 sequence: CASSVEGGIYGYTF. The CDR3 DNA is TGCGCCAGCAGCGTAGAGGGCGGTATATATGGCTACACCTTC.

J is TRBJ2-1 and V is TRBV12-3 or TRBV12-4; D unresolved. The CDR3 runs 13 residues. V lost 2 bases and J lost 4, with 6 bases in between. The CDR3 protein is CASSLTDYNEQFF. DNA of the CDR3: TGTGCCAGCAGTTTAACTGATTACAATGAGCAGTTCTTC.

The genes are TRBV5-6 and TRBJ1-4; D remains unclear. CDR3 length: 14 amino acids. V was cut by 5 bases and J by 5 bases, with 13 bases left in between. Germline V gives CDR1 SGHDT, CDR2 YYEEEE. The CDR3 DNA reads as TGTGCCAGCAGTTTTTTCAACCGGAATGAAAAACTGTTTTTT. Its protein is CASSFFNRNEKLFF.

As to this clone: Germline and junction disagree at one end, which may indicate a read error. The chain couples TRBV7-6 to TRBJ2-3; 9 nucleotides match TRBD2. The CDR3 contains 15 residues. The germline V gene has CDR1 SGHVS and CDR2 FNYEAQ. The chain's CDR3 is CACSFAGGGGDTQYF. In DNA, the CDR3 is TGTGCCTGCAGCTTTGCGGGCGGGGGGGGAGATACGCAGTATTTT.

J is TRBJ2-3 and V is TRBV29-1; D is perhaps TRBD2 (5 bases). Germline values: CDR1 SQVTM, CDR2 ANQGSEA. V was pared by 1 base and J by 2 bases, with 13 bases between. The CDR3 is made up of 15 amino acids. CDR3 sequence reads: CSVEVTGMATDTQYF. Written as DNA, the CDR3 is TGCAGCGTTGAAGTAACGGGAATGGCCACAGATACGCAGTATTTT.

V gene TRBV19 combines with J gene TRBJ1-5, with 8 bases aligning to TRBD1. Germline V CDR1 and CDR2: LNHDA, SQIVND (reference sequence). V was pared by 5 bases and J by 1 base, with 16 bases of the junction left unmatched. CDR3 length equals 19 residues. In DNA, the CDR3 is TGTGCCAGTAGTCCTATAAAGACAGGGGCAATAGGAAGCAATCAGCCCCAGCATTTT. It encodes CASSPIKTGAIGSNQPQHF.

This clone appeared a few times. The V and J genes are TRBV6-2 or TRBV6-3 and TRBJ1-5; D is undetermined. With 5 bases removed from V and 1 base from J, the gap between germline ends came to 12 bases. The germline V gene has CDR1 MNHEY and CDR2 SVGEGT. This CDR3 is built from 15 residues. The CDR3, as DNA: TGTGCCAGCAGTCCACAAGGACTAAGCAATCAGCCCCAGCATTTT. Protein product: CASSPQGLSNQPQHF.

The gene calls are TRBV29-1 and TRBJ1-5, with a tentative D call TRBD1 (5 bases). The CDR3 runs 13 residues. V lost 7 bases and J 4 bases, leaving 14 bases between the germline ends. Germline assignment: CDR1 SQVTM and CDR2 ANQGSEA. CDR3 nucleotides: TGCAGCGCGGCAGGGCAGGAAAATCAGCCCCAGCATTTT. Amino acids: CSAAGQENQPQHF.

This clone was picked up one time. Different DNA sequences within this sample yield the same CDR3. V is TRBV18 and J is TRBJ2-5; maybe TRBD1 (6 bases). The V gene's germline CDR1 is KGHSH and CDR2 LQKENI. V was cut by 4 bases and J by 1 base, with 7 bases left in between. This CDR3 has 13 amino acids. CDR3 region: CASSRDIQETQYF. CDR3 bases: TGTGCCAGCTCACGGGACATCCAAGAGACCCAGTACTTC.

This chain connects TRBV27 to TRBJ2-7; 8 nucleotides align to TRBD1. CDR3 length equals 14 residues. Trimming took 6 bases from V and 2 from J; bases not matched to a gene: 6. The germline V gene has CDR1 MNHEY and CDR2 SMNVEV (reference sequence). The CDR3 loop is CASRSGTGAYEQYF. The CDR3 DNA reads as TGTGCCAGCAGATCCGGGACAGGAGCCTACGAGCAGTACTTC.

The chain is built from TRBV6-1 and TRBJ1-5, with TRBD1 matching over 10 bases. The junction had 3 bases not matched to a gene; V was cut back by 1 base and J by 0 bases. CDR3 length: 17 amino acids. Germline V CDR1 and CDR2: MNHNS, SASEGT. The DNA of the CDR3 is TGTGCCAGCAGTGAAGGACAGGGGGCCTATAGCAATCAGCCCCAGCATTTT. The encoded protein is CASSEGQGAYSNQPQHF.

This clone was counted once. V and J are TRBV3-1 (or the pseudogene TRBV3-2) and TRBJ2-7, with D possibly being TRBD2 (5 bases). CDR1 and CDR2 from the germline V gene are LGHDT and YNNKEL (reference sequence). This CDR3 has 13 residues. The ends were cut back, 4 bases at V and 3 bases at J, with 10 bases in the middle. CDR3 sequence: CASSLHRDYEQYF. CDR3 in DNA: TGTGCCAGCAGCCTCCACCGGGACTACGAGCAGTACTTC.

This clone occurred a few times. This chain links TRBV7-9 with TRBJ1-1, with D perhaps matching TRBD1 (6 bases). The V gene lost 3 bases and the J gene lost 2 bases, with 10 bases spanning the gap. The CDR3 is 14 residues long. Germline V gene sequence: CDR1 SEHNR, CDR2 FQNEAQ (reference sequence). In DNA form, the CDR3 reads TGTGCCAGCAGCTTTTCCGGGACAAACACTGAAGCTTTCTTT. It encodes CASSFSGTNTEAFF.

The chain employs TRBV4-3 and TRBJ2-1, with TRBD2 matching 7 bases. Germline values: CDR1 LGHNA, CDR2 YSLEER. The CDR3 is made up of 15 amino acids. V lost 1 base to trimming and J lost 2 bases; unmatched junction nucleotides: 2. CDR3 protein: CASSQALATYNEQFF. Written as DNA, the CDR3 is TGCGCCAGCAGCCAAGCACTAGCGACCTACAATGAGCAGTTCTTC.

The chain has TRBV11-2 and TRBJ2-5; TRBD1 might be the D (6 bases). Germline V CDR1 and CDR2: SGHAT, FQNNGV. There are 15 residues in the CDR3. Trimming stripped 2 bases from V and 1 base from J, with 11 bases between. CDR3 sequence (DNA): TGTGCCAGCAGCTTAAGTACAGGGCCCCAAGAGACCCAGTACTTC. Its protein product is CASSLSTGPQETQYF.

The chain is built from TRBV19 and TRBJ2-1, with 12 bases that match TRBD2. Germline values: CDR1 LNHDA, CDR2 SQIVND (reference sequence). CDR3 length: 15 residues. Trimming at V came to 7 bases and at J to 8 bases, leaving 9 bases not matched to a gene. This chain's CDR3 is CASTKLAGGGDEQFF. CDR3 nucleotides: TGTGCCAGTACCAAACTAGCGGGGGGAGGGGATGAGCAGTTCTTC. The complete variable domain, with remaining parts taken from reference TRBV19 and TRBJ2-1, reads DGGITQSPKYLFRKEGQNVTLSCEQNLNHDAMYWYRQDPGQGLRLIYYSQIVNDFQKGDIAEGYSVSREKKESFPLTVTSAQKNPTAFYLCASTKLAGGGDEQFFGPGTRLTVL.

The chain is built from TRBV7-9 and TRBJ2-1, with D tentatively TRBD1 (6 bases). Trimming pared 7 bases from V and 4 bases from J, leaving 11 bases between. This CDR3 spans 13 amino acids. Germline V CDR1 and CDR2: SEHNR, FQNEAQ (reference sequence). Here the CDR3 reads CASIEGVYNEQFF. CDR3 DNA: TGTGCCAGCATCGAGGGGGTTTACAATGAGCAGTTCTTC.